This T cell receptor (beta chain) stems from a study of CD8 T cells in Susac syndrome. The CDR3 sequence is 11 residues long. Germline CDR1 is GTSNPN and CDR2 is SVGIG (reference sequence). Trimming shortened V by 3 bases and J by 6 bases, and 6 bases separated the two germline ends. RNA, at about 0.45 to 1 ug, was reverse transcribed with random hexamers. The amplification used immunoSEQ multiplex PCR on TCR beta CDR3; it spanned 54 Vbeta and 13 Jbeta. TCRdb ran MiXCR on the immunoSEQ multiplex PCR reads and lists one entry per CDR3 protein. The sample has some 150,000 distinct CDR3 sequences, approximately 95% seen once.

This receptor was taken from a human donor with Susac syndrome. The sequenced material came from CD4+ T cells from PBMCs. The chain uses TRBV30 and TRBJ2-1; no clear D gene. The CDR3 reads CAWRYSNEQFF. The CDR3 nucleotides are TGTGCCTGGAGGTACAGCAATGAGCAGTTCTTC.